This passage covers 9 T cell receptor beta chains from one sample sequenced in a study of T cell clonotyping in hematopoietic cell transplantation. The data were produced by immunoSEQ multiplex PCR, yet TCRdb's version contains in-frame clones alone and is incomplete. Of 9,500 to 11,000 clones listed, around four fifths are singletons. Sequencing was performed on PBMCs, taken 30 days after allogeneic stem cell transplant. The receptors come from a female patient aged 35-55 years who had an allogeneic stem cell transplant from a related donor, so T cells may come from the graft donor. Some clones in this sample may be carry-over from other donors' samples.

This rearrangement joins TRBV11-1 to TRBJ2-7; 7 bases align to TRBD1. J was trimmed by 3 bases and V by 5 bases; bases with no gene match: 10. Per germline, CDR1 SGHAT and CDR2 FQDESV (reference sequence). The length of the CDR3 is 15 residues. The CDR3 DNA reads TGTGCCAGCAGCACCAGACAGGGCGACCTCTACGAGCAGTACTTC. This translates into CASSTRQGDLYEQYF.

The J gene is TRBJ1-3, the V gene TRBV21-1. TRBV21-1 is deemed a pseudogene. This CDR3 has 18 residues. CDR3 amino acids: CASSRHPGGGISGNTIYF. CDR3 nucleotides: TGTGCCAGCAGCAGGCATCCAGGAGGCGGCATCTCTGGAAACACCATATATTTT.

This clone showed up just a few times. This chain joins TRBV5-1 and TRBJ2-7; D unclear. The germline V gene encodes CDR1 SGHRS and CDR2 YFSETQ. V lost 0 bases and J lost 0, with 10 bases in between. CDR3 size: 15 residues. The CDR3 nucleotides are TGCGCCAGCAGCTTGGCGGCAGCCAGCTCCTACGAGCAGTACTTC. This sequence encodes CASSLAAASSYEQYF.

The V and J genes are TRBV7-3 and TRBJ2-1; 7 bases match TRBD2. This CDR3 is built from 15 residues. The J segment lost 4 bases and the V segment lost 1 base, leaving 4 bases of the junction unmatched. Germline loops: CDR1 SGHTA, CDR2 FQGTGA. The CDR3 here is CASSLRGGSYNEQFF. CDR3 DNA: TGTGCCAGCAGCTTAAGGGGCGGGAGTTACAATGAGCAGTTCTTC.

The CDR3 protein is CASSIGFTGWGALNEQFF. CDR3 bases: TGTGCCAGTAGTATAGGGTTCACGGGGTGGGGGGCTCTTAATGAGCAGTTCTTC. The chain uses TRBV19 and TRBJ2-1; the D gene could be TRBD1 or TRBD2 (6 bases each). CDR3 length: 18 amino acids. V was trimmed by 1 base and J by 7 bases, leaving 23 bases between them. Per germline, CDR1 LNHDA and CDR2 SQIVND (reference sequence).

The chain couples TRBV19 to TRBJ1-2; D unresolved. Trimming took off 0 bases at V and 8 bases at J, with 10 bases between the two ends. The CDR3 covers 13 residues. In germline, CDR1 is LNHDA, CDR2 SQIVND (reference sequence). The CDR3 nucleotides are TGTGCCAGTAGTATAGAGGCGCGGGGAGGCTACACCTTC. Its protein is CASSIEARGGYTF. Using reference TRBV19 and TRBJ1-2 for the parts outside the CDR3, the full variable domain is DGGITQSPKYLFRKEGQNVTLSCEQNLNHDAMYWYRQDPGQGLRLIYYSQIVNDFQKGDIAEGYSVSREKKESFPLTVTSAQKNPTAFYLCASSIEARGGYTFGSGTRLTVV.

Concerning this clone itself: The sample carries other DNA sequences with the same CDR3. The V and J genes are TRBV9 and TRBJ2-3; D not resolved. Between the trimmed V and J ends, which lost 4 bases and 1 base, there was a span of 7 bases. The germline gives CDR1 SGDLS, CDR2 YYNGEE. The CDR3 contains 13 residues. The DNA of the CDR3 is TGTGCCAGCAGCCTTAGCCGCACAGATACGCAGTATTTT. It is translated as CASSLSRTDTQYF.

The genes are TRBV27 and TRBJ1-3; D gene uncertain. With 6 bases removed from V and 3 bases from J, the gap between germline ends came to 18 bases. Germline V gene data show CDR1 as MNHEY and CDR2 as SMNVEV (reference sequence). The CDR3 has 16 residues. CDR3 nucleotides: TGTGCCAGCAGCCCCCGGACGGTAAATCTTGGAAACACCATATATTTT. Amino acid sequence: CASSPRTVNLGNTIYF.

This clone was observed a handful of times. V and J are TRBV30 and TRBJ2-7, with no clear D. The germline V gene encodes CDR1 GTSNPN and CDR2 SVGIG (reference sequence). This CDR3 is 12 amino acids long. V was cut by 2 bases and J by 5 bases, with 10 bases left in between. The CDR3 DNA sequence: TGTGCCTGGAGTCAGGTTCCCGACGAGCAGTACTTC. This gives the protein CAWSQVPDEQYF.